One sample yielded the 21 T cell receptor beta chains listed below, sequenced in a study of CD8 T cells in Susac syndrome. Reverse transcription of about 0.5 to 1 ug RNA used random hexamers. TCRdb reanalysed the immunoSEQ multiplex PCR reads using MiXCR and keeps one entry per CDR3 protein. The sample has around 69,000 distinct CDR3 sequences, 85% to 95% seen once. The sample comprised CD8+ T cells from PBMCs. The receptors derive from a human donor with Susac syndrome.

The chain combines TRBV27 with TRBJ2-1; 13 bases fit TRBD2. V shed 6 bases, J shed 4 bases, and the junction held 3 bases outside the gene matches. From germline, CDR1 is MNHEY and CDR2 SMNVEV (reference sequence). There are 15 residues in the CDR3. The CDR3 DNA sequence: TGTGCCAGCAGCTCGGGACTAGCGGGGTACAATGAGCAGTTCTTC. Its protein is CASSSGLAGYNEQFF.

The V and J genes are TRBV2 and TRBJ1-1; tentative D call: TRBD1 (6 bases). Germline lookup yields CDR1 SNHLY and CDR2 FYNNEI. This CDR3 is built from 14 residues. Trimming took off 10 bases at V and 4 bases at J, with 19 bases between the two ends. CDR3 in DNA: TGTGCCACCAGGAACACAGGGATTAGCACTGAAGCTTTCTTT. Translating gives CATRNTGISTEAFF.

The CDR3 bases are TGTGCCAGCAGCGGAAGGAGACTAGTCCGGGCTGGGCCAGATACGCAGTATTTT. This gives the protein CASSGRRLVRAGPDTQYF. V is TRBV11-2 and J is TRBJ2-3, with D perhaps TRBD2 (6 bases). There are 18 residues in the CDR3. Germline V gene sequence: CDR1 SGHAT, CDR2 FQNNGV. V lost 5 bases to trimming and J lost 4 bases, with 25 bases between them. Full variable domain (missing parts from reference TRBV11-2 and TRBJ2-3): EAGVAQSPRYKIIEKRQSVAFWCNPISGHATLYWYQQILGQGPKLLIQFQNNGVVDDSQLPKDRFSAERLKGVDSTLKIQPAKLEDSAVYLCASSGRRLVRAGPDTQYFGPGTRLTVL.

This clonotype was recorded a few times. The gene calls are TRBV24-1 and TRBJ2-1, with D uncertain. Trimming removed 2 bases at V and 7 bases at J, with 5 bases between. Germline values: CDR1 KGHDR, CDR2 SFDVKD. The CDR3 runs 12 residues. This CDR3 reads CATSDSANEQFF. The CDR3 DNA reads as TGTGCCACCAGTGATTCCGCGAATGAGCAGTTCTTC.

V and J are TRBV7-9 and TRBJ2-1; D unresolved. V gave up 3 bases and J gave up 7 bases, with 16 bases separating them. CDR1 and CDR2 (germline): SEHNR, FQNEAQ (reference sequence). This CDR3 has 15 residues. The DNA for the CDR3 is TGTGCCAGCAGCTTTCGCTCTGGCAGAATTAATGAGCAGTTCTTC. It codes for CASSFRSGRINEQFF. The complete variable domain, with remaining parts taken from reference TRBV7-9 and TRBJ2-1, reads DTGVSQNPRHKITKRGQNVTFRCDPISEHNRLYWYRQTLGQGPEFLTYFQNEAQLEKSRLLSDRFSAERPKGSFSTLEIQRTEQGDSAMYLCASSFRSGRINEQFFGPGTRLTVL.

The chain couples TRBV13 to TRBJ1-2; D not certain. V lost 0 bases to trimming and J lost 10 bases, with 15 bases between them. Germline CDR1 is PRHDT and CDR2 is FYEKMQ (reference sequence). CDR3 length: 14 residues. The CDR3 DNA reads as TGTGCCAGCAGCTTAGGTGGTACGGGCCGGGACTACACCTTC. Amino acid sequence: CASSLGGTGRDYTF.

The V and J genes are TRBV5-1 and TRBJ1-1; tentative D call: TRBD1 (5 bases). The CDR3 runs to 14 residues. The germline V gene encodes CDR1 SGHRS and CDR2 YFSETQ. V lost 4 bases and J lost 1, with 11 bases in between. CDR3 sequence (DNA): TGCGCCAGCAGCGTCGGGACTTCGAACACTGAAGCTTTCTTT. It specifies CASSVGTSNTEAFF.

The chain recombines TRBV19 with TRBJ1-3, with D uncertain. The length of the CDR3 is 15 residues. V gave up 9 bases and J gave up 0 bases, with 15 bases separating them. The germline gives CDR1 LNHDA, CDR2 SQIVND (reference sequence). As DNA, the CDR3 is TGTGCCAGCAGCCCGCGGGCAGACTCTGGAAACACCATATATTTT. Translating gives CASSPRADSGNTIYF. The full variable domain, with the rest looked up from reference TRBV19 and TRBJ1-3, is DGGITQSPKYLFRKEGQNVTLSCEQNLNHDAMYWYRQDPGQGLRLIYYSQIVNDFQKGDIAEGYSVSREKKESFPLTVTSAQKNPTAFYLCASSPRADSGNTIYFGEGSWLTVV.

This clonotype came up once. V gene TRBV7-9 combines with J gene TRBJ2-3, with TRBD2 identical over 8 bases. V lost 4 bases and J lost 2; bases outside the gene matches: 11. The CDR3 extends over 17 amino acids. Germline V lookup: CDR1 SEHNR, CDR2 FQNEAQ (reference sequence). CDR3 bases: TGTGCCAGCAGCTCCTACCTTACTAGCGGCAACACAGATACGCAGTATTTT. Encoded protein: CASSSYLTSGNTDTQYF. Complete variable domain (other parts from reference TRBV7-9 and TRBJ2-3): DTGVSQNPRHKITKRGQNVTFRCDPISEHNRLYWYRQTLGQGPEFLTYFQNEAQLEKSRLLSDRFSAERPKGSFSTLEIQRTEQGDSAMYLCASSSYLTSGNTDTQYFGPGTRLTVL.

The V and J genes are TRBV6-6 and TRBJ1-2; TRBD1 matches at 9 bases. This CDR3 is 14 amino acids long. The germline V gene encodes CDR1 MNHNY and CDR2 SVGAGI (reference sequence). V gave up 0 bases and J gave up 4 bases; unmatched junction bases: 0. The CDR3 is CASSYSTGGYGYTF. In nucleotides, the CDR3 is TGTGCCAGCAGTTACTCGACAGGGGGCTATGGCTACACCTTC.

The chain uses TRBV29-1 and TRBJ2-3; 11 bases match TRBD2. The V gene's germline CDR1 is SQVTM and CDR2 ANQGSEA. The CDR3 spans 14 residues. The ends lost 5 bases at V and 5 bases at J; junction bases unmatched: 6. DNA of the CDR3: TGCAGCGTTAGATCCGGGACTAGCGGAGATACGCAGTATTTT. It translates to CSVRSGTSGDTQYF.

V is TRBV7-8 and J is TRBJ2-7, with 9 bases lining up with TRBD2. The germline V gene encodes CDR1 SGHVS and CDR2 FQNEAQ. CDR3 length: 13 amino acids. Trimming removed 9 bases from V and 1 base from J; junction bases left unmatched: 4. CDR3 sequence: CASSGRYSYEQYF. Written as DNA, the CDR3 is TGTGCCAGTAGCGGGAGATATTCCTACGAGCAGTACTTC.

The rearrangement joins TRBV20-1 to TRBJ2-7; 10 positions agree with TRBD2. This CDR3 is built from 15 residues. After removal of 1 base from V and 6 bases from J, the junction contained 9 bases not matched to a gene. Per germline, CDR1 DFQATT and CDR2 SNEGSKA (reference sequence). The chain's CDR3 is CSARVASGSSREQYF. CDR3 nucleotide sequence: TGCAGTGCTAGAGTCGCTAGCGGGAGTTCCCGCGAGCAGTACTTC.

This clonotype was seen a single time. The CDR3 loop reads CASSLLVAGGLSYNEQFF. The CDR3 nucleotides read TGTGCCAGCAGCTTATTGGTAGCGGGAGGCCTCTCCTACAATGAGCAGTTCTTC. The chain is built from TRBV7-9 and TRBJ2-1; 10 nucleotides match TRBD2. Germline lookup yields CDR1 SEHNR and CDR2 FQNEAQ (reference sequence). V lost 2 bases and J lost 0; bases outside the gene matches: 7. This CDR3 has 18 residues.

The chain joins TRBV19 to TRBJ2-1; 11 nucleotides line up with TRBD2. Looked up from germline, CDR1 is LNHDA and CDR2 is SQIVND (reference sequence). Losses at the gene ends were 5 bases for V and 5 bases for J; bases not matched to a gene: 8. The CDR3 has 16 amino acids. The CDR3 DNA reads as TGTGCCAGTAGTGAACAAGGGACTAGCGGAAACAATGAGCAGTTCTTC. Translated: CASSEQGTSGNNEQFF.

The chain combines TRBV3-1 with TRBJ2-7; D unclear. Between the trimmed V and J ends, which lost 1 base and 5 bases, there was a span of 6 bases. CDR1 LGHDT and CDR2 YNNKEL come from the germline V gene (reference sequence). The CDR3 covers 12 residues. CDR3 region: CASSQGSDEQYF. The CDR3 coding sequence is TGTGCCAGCAGCCAAGGGTCAGACGAGCAGTACTTC.

This chain uses TRBV28 with TRBJ2-1; D remains unclear. Deletions cut 3 bases from V and 5 bases from J, with 8 bases between. This CDR3 has 13 amino acids. Germline values: CDR1 MDHEN, CDR2 SYDVKM. The CDR3 region has the DNA TGTGCCAGCAGTTTGACCTATAACAATGAGCAGTTCTTC. Encoded protein: CASSLTYNNEQFF.

The chain employs TRBV7-2 and TRBJ1-4; no reliable D call. The CDR3 has 13 residues. V lost 2 bases and J 6 bases, leaving 7 bases between the germline ends. Germline loops: CDR1 SGHTA, CDR2 FQGNSA. The CDR3 region is CASSLFSDEKLFF. The CDR3, as DNA: TGTGCCAGCAGCTTATTTTCGGATGAAAAACTGTTTTTT.

This clonotype was counted a single time. V is TRBV20-1 and J is TRBJ2-7; 7 bases align to TRBD1. The V gene's germline CDR1 is DFQATT and CDR2 SNEGSKA (reference sequence). The CDR3 runs to 15 residues. The V segment lost 1 base and the J segment 6 bases; nucleotides outside the gene matches: 12. CDR3 sequence: CSARAQGVGLGEQYF. The CDR3 nucleotides read TGCAGTGCTAGAGCTCAGGGGGTAGGTCTGGGCGAGCAGTACTTC.

The chain uses TRBV7-8 and TRBJ2-7; 7 positions match TRBD1. The CDR3 is 17 residues long. V lost 5 bases to trimming and J lost 1 base; unmatched junction nucleotides: 14. Germline assignment: CDR1 SGHVS and CDR2 FQNEAQ. CDR3 loop: CASSALRGGFRSYEQYF. The CDR3 nucleotides read TGTGCCAGCAGCGCGTTGAGAGGGGGCTTTAGGTCCTACGAGCAGTACTTC.

The chain is built from TRBV6-2 or TRBV6-3 and TRBJ2-7, with D uncertain. The CDR3 has 13 amino acids. CDR1 and CDR2 (germline): MNHEY, SVGEGT. V lost 7 bases and J 2 bases, leaving 12 bases between the germline ends. The CDR3 sequence is CASNTHPAYEQYF. In DNA form, the CDR3 reads TGTGCCAGCAACACGCACCCAGCCTACGAGCAGTACTTC.